This T cell receptor (beta chain) comes out of a study of blood T cell repertoires in COVID-19. At the level of the study: Sources were T cells, B-cell-depleted T cells, or PBMCs; the material itself was cDNA or gDNA.

V lost 6 bases, J lost 2 bases, and 9 bases stayed unmatched. This CDR3 comprises 15 residues. Per germline, CDR1 SQVTM and CDR2 ANQGSEA. Libraries were prepared by immunoSEQ multiplex PCR; TCRdb keeps only in-frame clonotypes and omits some of them. The sample includes roughly 410,000 clones, around nine tenths seen only once; the top ten take 1.5% to 1.9%. The rearrangement joins TRBV29-1 to TRBJ2-7, with TRBD2 matching over 11 bases. Sequenced: peripheral blood. This TCR was recovered from a middle-aged woman with COVID-19, enrolled during active disease. CDR3 protein: CSVAQLAGVPYEQYF. The CDR3 coding sequence is TGCAGCGTGGCTCAACTAGCGGGAGTCCCCTACGAGCAGTACTTC.